This T cell receptor (beta chain) was recovered during a study of cytomegalovirus exposure and HLA in healthy donors (dated by TCRdb to about 2017). Describing the broader study: An earlier analysis of a few hundred of the donors reported about 300 Gb of sequence data and 95 million to 120 million unique TCR beta sequences obtained from some 170 million T cells. Approximately 300 gigabases of sequencing data and approximately 92 million unique TCR sequences made up an early release that covered approximately 700 HLA-typed donors. Of the 350 to 400 genotyped donors, 65% to 90% fell in the genetic ancestry cluster associated with self-reported Caucasian donors. The aim of the study was to test whether cataloging public T cell receptors could identify signatures of past pathogen exposure. The study profiled the T cell repertoires of 666 subjects by immunosequencing and related them to cytomegalovirus serostatus. In addition to the first cohort of 666 subjects, a separate validation cohort of some 120 different subjects was used. To predict cytomegalovirus infection status, the study combined high-throughput TCR immunosequencing, statistical association of individual TCRs with disease status, and machine learning. To study patterns of TCR occurrence, a later analysis re-analyzed previously published TCR beta repertoires from 650 to 750 donors and added high-resolution HLA genotyping. The later analysis used no new phenotypic data to find candidate immune exposures, relying instead on TCR beta sequences and their occurrence across donors. In an earlier analysis of 500 to 650 of the donors, high-throughput TCR beta sequencing was used to judge whether each TCR beta V gene segment behaved as functional or pseudogenic. Donor age, sex, ethnicity and CMV serostatus were collected together with the repertoire data. In a later genetic analysis, genome-wide SNP genotypes for about 55% of the roughly 700 donors were used, and that subset was treated as a discovery cohort. Every repertoire in the discovery cohort had been generated on one and the same sequencing platform. Class I and class II HLA loci were covered by the typing at four-digit resolution. The number of typed donors differed by locus: 629-630 for A, B, C, DRB1 and DQB1; about 520 for DQA1; some 590 for DPA1; and about 470 for DPB1. Several DR-DQ haplotypes were handled as single units for association and clustering because linkage in the cohort was strong. Among 398 genotyped donors of the cohort, an average of about 240,000 unique TCR beta nucleotide sequences were sequenced per donor, around 18% of them non-productive. What the research found in general, with its limitations: The classifier was reported to diagnose cytomegalovirus status with high specificity and sensitivity in both the original and validation cohorts. In a later analysis, several top co-occurrence clusters were reported to appear linked to parvovirus B19, influenza, CMV and Epstein-Barr virus. Sequencing depth was assumed to be roughly uniform across donors in the presence/absence analyses, though that assumption may not hold. The earlier analysis of some 560 of the donors excluded roughly 17 rarely observed V segments, including chromosome 9 orphons, because counts were too low. While some public TCRs were present in many individuals, most TCR sequences turned up only very rarely across donors. In a later analysis, the rate of TCR association differed among HLA loci, with DRB1 alleles having the most associated TCRs and HLA-C alleles having the fewest. Linkage disequilibrium might explain the correlated functional status among segregating V segments, but an unknown experimental factor could not be excluded. The cohort was sequenced for TCR beta chains only, and without alpha or paired-chain data the features that could be detected were limited. A later analysis associated about 17,000 TCR beta sequences with specific HLA alleles at a false discovery rate of 0.05. The authors suggested that the approach could potentially be generalized to other disease states and immunological phenotypes. A further reported finding was that TCR beta sequences accurately predicted the HLA-A and HLA-B alleles for most subjects in the first cohort. Because the 87-base-pair reads could not distinguish some IMGT-functional V segments, including TRBV6-2 and TRBV6-3, those segments were excluded. Strong co-occurrence of HLA alleles, especially DR and DQ, made assigning TCR associations to individual alleles difficult. In a later analysis, most CMV-associated TCR beta chains were found to appear HLA-restricted, with HLA associations seemingly driven largely by CMV exposure. Because HLA typing was missing for some donors at each locus, association tests included only the typed subset. Three of the identified cytomegalovirus-associated TCR beta chains were confirmed in vitro to be specific for cytomegalovirus antigens. In a later analysis, HLA-associated TCR beta chains showed more clonal expansion and lower generation probabilities than non-associated chains that were equally common. A total of 164 TCR beta chains were listed by the study as associated with cytomegalovirus. A cluster of highly shared sequence variants was judged likely to represent a technical artifact of the sequencing pipeline. A later genetic analysis associated a missense DCLRE1C variant with V-gene and J-gene trimming of TCR beta chains, and an independent cohort replicated the association. In an earlier analysis of some 540 of the donors, most TCR beta V segments appeared in productive rearrangements about 90% or about 30% of the time, broadly matching IMGT annotations. The only immune exposure information available for the cohort was CMV serostatus. Compared with the 666-donor mean, donors in an Asian-associated ancestry cluster had fewer N-insertions in productive TCRs, according to a later genetic analysis.

As to this clone: This receptor's antigen is unknown. Per-base quality was not reported, and no clone a single base away is much larger than it.

The cohort consisted of approximately 690 healthy bone marrow donors. All cohort members were sampled while nominally healthy, although unrecorded immune exposures were likely present. The donor was CMV seronegative and belonged to the group of 350 or so seronegative cohort members. Every donor gave a peripheral blood sample, and the peripheral blood mononuclear cells from that sample were used for TCR beta sequencing. The Qiagen DNeasy Blood Extraction Kit was used to extract genomic DNA from the blood cell samples. Preparation of the library involved the immunoSEQ multiplex PCR assay. For the multiplex PCR, a mixture combining 60 forward primers for TCR Vbeta segments and 13 reverse primers for TCR Jbeta segments was used. A multiplex PCR assay on genomic DNA amplified the CDR3 region of rearranged TCR beta genes. On the Illumina HiSeq System, the amplified TCR beta libraries were sequenced as 87-base-pair reads. In the source study's methods: Across the 670 or so repertoires, a later analysis counted 60 million to 90 million unique TCR beta chains, some 11 million of which were shared by at least two donors. A nearest-neighbor algorithm error-corrected the raw reads and collapsed the reads into unique sequences, merging closely related sequences to remove PCR and sequencing errors. CDR3 sequences were aligned to IMGT reference sequences to assign V, D and J gene segments. For a sequence to be retained, a match of at least six nucleotides to both a V gene segment and a J gene segment was required. Rearrangements were called productive when the CDR3 lacked stop codons and stayed in frame with V and J; all others were non-productive. CDR3 was defined by IMGT convention, running from the second conserved V-encoded cysteine to the conserved J-encoded phenylalanine. The earlier analysis of 587 of the donors excluded any sequence lacking an unambiguous match to a single V gene segment. An earlier analysis of a few hundred of the donors classified V segments as functional when productive rearrangements were above 56.7% and as segregating when the standard deviation between donors was above 5%. A statistical classification framework was built to diagnose cytomegalovirus status from the catalog of TCR beta chain sequences. In a later analysis, V and J genes were assigned by comparing TCR nucleotide sequences against IMGT/GENE-DB human TR gene sequences. A later analysis assigned CDR3 sequences and most-parsimonious VDJ recombination scenarios with the TCRdist pipeline. A later analysis defined each TCR beta chain by its CDR3 amino acid sequence plus V-gene family, and excluded reads lacking a unique V-gene family. As a way to deal with suspected cross-contamination and a sequencing artifact, a later analysis dropped nearly 600 nucleotide sequences that were highly shared and had low generation probability. For each public chain, a later analysis derived a clonal expansion index from normalized ranks of inferred template counts within each repertoire. Generation probabilities in a later analysis came from a VDJ recombination model fitted to out-of-frame rearrangements, and those results were checked against IGoR. A later analysis scored TCR-TCR, TCR-HLA and TCR-CMV co-occurrence with hypergeometric tests, applying a repertoire-size bias correction to TCR pairs. In a later analysis, false discovery rates were estimated by permuting HLA or CMV assignments 20 times. In a later analysis, co-occurring TCRs were grouped using DBSCAN, and TCRdist sequence similarity was added for clustering within HLA-allele-positive subsets. Co-occurrence clustering excluded repertoires with fewer than 30,000 or more than 120,000 public chains, plus five with anomalous nucleotide sharing. Sourced from immuneACCESS, this table was stored by TCRdb with only in-frame sequences that have V and J called. A share of the clones is absent; for the studies checked, an unresolved V gene accounts for under half, and the remainder has no known explanation. From that table come the V and J calls and clone size; the DNA was used to work out D and trimming. The sample profile shows about 170,000 clones; less than 80% of them were found once. Less than 0.9% of the sample comes from the top ten.

Relative to germline, V is 0 bases shorter and J is 1 base shorter, with 10 bases between their ends. The CDR3 measures 16 amino acids from cysteine to phenylalanine. Of all the DNA, just the CDR3 is kept, 48 bases in frame from base 1. The germline V gene gives CDR1 as SGHRS and CDR2 as YFSETQ. The receptor was isolated from a female donor in good health and CMV-seronegative. The sequencing sample was made of PBMCs. The rearranged segments are TRBV5-1 and TRBJ1-4; the D gene identity is not certain. The nucleotide sequence reads as follows: TGCGCCAGCAGCTTGGAATTCAGTTTAACTAATGAAAAACTGTTTTTT. Its coded protein is CASSLEFSLTNEKLFF.